This T cell receptor (beta chain) was captured in a study of shared clonotypes between healthy human individuals (dated by TCRdb to 2018 to 2020). At the level of the whole study: Three men and two women, aged 18 to 49 years, made up the cohort. For each donor, three plates each were used for CD4 naive and CD4 memory, two plates were used for CD8 naive, and one plate was used for CD8 memory. To increase sequencing depth and limit assay-specific biases, different laboratories used diverse techniques to prepare libraries and sequence TCR repertoires. The study deeply sequenced blood TCR repertoires of about 5 healthy adults to estimate repertoire size and the extent of clonotype sharing between individuals. Between about 0.9 and 9 billion PBMCs per donor were obtained by leukapheresis.

Results the study describes overall, beyond this receptor: Naive subsets generally had larger estimated clonotype richness than memory subsets did. Higher generation probabilities were observed for clonotypes shared by all four sorted-subset donors than for non-shared clonotypes. Sampling was restricted to blood, and TCR repertoires in tissues likely differ from the TCR repertoires found in blood. Incomplete sequencing was indicated by rarefaction of sorted-subset datasets, despite the large sequencing depth. Pairwise subsampling led to the expectation that sequencing depth would affect the degree of clonotype sharing among donors. When a handful of donors were compared, the shared fraction of clonotypes was around 5% for naive CD4, about 4% for naive CD8, roughly 2.5% for memory CD4, and less than 0.45% for memory CD8. Because the study included a small number of donors, the genetic and exposure-history diversity represented was limited.

TCR CDR3 regions were amplified from genomic DNA by multiplex PCR using the deep immunoSEQ assay. For each cell subset, the extracted genomic DNA was distributed evenly across all wells of several immunoSEQ 96-well plates, and each plate served as one replicate. For sorted subsets, 150 to 200 ng genomic DNA, equal to about 30,000 T cell genomes, was loaded into each replicate PCR. Purified libraries were quantified with a Qubit 3.0 fluorometer, sized on a Bioanalyzer 2100, and re-quantified with the KAPA Library Quantification kit. A separate single-read 150-cycle Illumina NextSeq 550 flow cell was used to sequence each immunoSEQ 96-well plate. The authors' pipeline ran thus. Because the immunoSEQ output included only junctional sequences and no quality scores, the filtering could not be the same as the filtering used for full-length reads. Sequences were annotated with PyIR, a Python wrapper for IgBLAST v1.9, using IMGT germline references to assign V/J genes and CDR3. Reads were removed for weak V/J assignments (E-value above 1e-6), missing CDR3, stop codons, out-of-frame junctions, or ambiguous translated residues. V3J clonotypes were defined as sequences sharing an identical inferred V gene, J gene, and CDR3 amino acid sequence. Percentage overlap between repertoires was computed as shared unique clonotypes divided by the size of the smaller repertoire. Repertoire richness was assessed with RTK rarefaction, the Chao1 estimator, and Recon v2.1 estimates of unobserved clonotypes. For all TCRbeta clonotypes obtained by the gDNA method from a few donors, generation probabilities were computed with OLGA. TCRdb holds this immuneACCESS table with in-frame rearrangements only. Some clones are missing; in checked studies, unresolved V genes explain under half, and the rest has no known cause. V and J calls and clone size come straight from that table; D and trimming were deduced from the DNA. Here the sample has over a million clones; under 80% occur a single time. About 1.5% of the sample belongs to the ten largest clones.

From the cysteine through the phenylalanine, the CDR3 covers 13 amino acids. The only DNA kept is the CDR3, 39 bases in frame from the first base. Cut back by 11 bases and 8 bases, the V and J ends lie 21 bases apart. CDR1 and CDR2 were assigned from the germline V gene (reference sequence) as SEHNR and FQNEAQ. Healthy HIV-negative adults with no recently reported acute infections or vaccinations were included as donors. Only Caucasian adults living in Nashville, Tennessee, USA were represented among the donors. CD4+ T cells were enriched by magnetic negative selection; naive cells were then positively selected on CD45RA, and the negative fraction formed the memory subset. After blood collection by leukapheresis, PBMCs were isolated using Ficoll-Histopaque density gradient centrifugation and then cryopreserved in the vapor phase of liquid nitrogen. Purity and quantity of every magnetically sorted T cell population were checked by analytical flow cytometry. Genomic DNA was isolated from every sorted fraction and measured by UV absorbance on a Nanodrop 2000c.

Details on this clone: There is no known antigen for this receptor. No quality values exist for individual bases; no much larger clone is one base distant.

The specimen was memory CD4+ T cells sorted from blood. Interpreted using the paper, the cell subset or site label stands for: CD45RA-negative fraction. This clonotype was obtained from a man between 18 and 29 years old in good health. Recombination connected TRBV7-9 to TRBJ1-2; D gene: possibly TRBD1, on 6 matching bases. The nucleotide sequence is TGTGCCGGGGGCCGGGATTCAGTTCGGGGCTACACCTTC. This sequence encodes CAGGRDSVRGYTF.